The clone carrying this T cell receptor beta chain was observed a single time. The sample originates from a study of blood T cell repertoires in COVID-19. The overall study: There were acute and convalescent COVID-19 samples, and they came from the United States, Italy and Spain. Nucleic acid was either cDNA or gDNA, and it came from T cells, B-cell-depleted T cells, or PBMCs.

Source study methods: Scientists estimated how many nucleated cells there were by amplifying reference gene primers. Profiled with immunoSEQ multiplex PCR; TCRdb holds only in-frame clones, not every one. The DNA was the basis for D and trimming; V, J and clone size are from that table. The sample carries 240,000 or so clones, around 88% recorded once. Each recovered donor of Cohort 3 presented with two negative PCRs, clearance, or symptom resolution. The germline gives CDR1 SGDLS, CDR2 YYNGEE. The CDR3 has 14 amino acids. Trimming cost V 0 bases and J 2 bases, with 7 bases left between them. V and J are TRBV9 and TRBJ2-3, with a weak D call TRBD2 (5 bases). Sequencing input: PBMCs or T cells enriched from blood (not recorded which). The TCR originated in a man aged 35 to 55 who had recovered from COVID-19. CDR3 in DNA: TGTGCCAGCAGCGTAGAGGGAGCCACAGATACGCAGTATTTT. It specifies CASSVEGATDTQYF. The full variable domain, its missing parts supplied by reference TRBV9 and TRBJ2-3, is DSGVTQTPKHLITATGQRVTLRCSPRSGDLSVYWYQQSLDQGLQFLIQYYNGEERAKGNILERFSAQQFPDLHSELNLSSLELGDSALYFCASSVEGATDTQYFGPGTRLTVL.